This entry lists 17 T cell receptor beta chains sequenced from one sample in a study of CXCR3-negative and CXCR3-positive naive CD8 T cells. TRB cDNA was prepared as libraries by UMI-labeled 5' RACE. After re-calling the 5' RACE reads, TCRdb lists one entry per CDR3 protein, DNA absent. The listing contains 120,000 to 150,000 distinct CDR3 sequences. Their antigens remain unidentified. Study-level points and caveats: Hydrophobicity was higher for TRB CDR3s found in CXCR3-positive naive cells than in CXCR3-negative naive cells.

Sequencing used naive CXCR3+ CD8+ T cells from blood. As to subset: CD45RO-CCR7+CD27+CD95- naive CD8+ T cells expressing CXCR3 (TNR3+). The origin of the receptors is a human donor in good health. Some clones in this sample may be carry-over from other donors' samples.

The chain couples TRBV7-9 to TRBJ1-5; there is no DNA to check the TCRdb D call of TRBD1. The CDR3 runs to 14 residues. Germline V gene sequence: CDR1 SEHNR, CDR2 FQNEAQ (reference sequence). CDR3: CASSLGQLGQPQHF.

The CDR3 spells CASTYGQGSWELFF. The V and J genes are TRBV7-6 and TRBJ2-2; TCRdb's assignment of TRBD1 cannot be checked, as there is no DNA. The CDR3 sequence is 14 residues long. Germline CDR1 reads SGHVS; CDR2 reads FNYEAQ.

The CDR3 spells CASSQGRQANYGYTF. The chain is built from TRBV4-3 and TRBJ1-2; TCRdb designates TRBD1, a call that cannot be tested without DNA. This CDR3 is 15 amino acids long. The germline V gene encodes CDR1 LGHNA and CDR2 YSLEER.

This chain connects TRBV29-1 to TRBJ2-7; TCRdb indicates TRBD2, and absent DNA this call remains unverified. This CDR3 is built from 13 residues. CDR1 is SQVTM, CDR2 ANQGSEA, per germline. The CDR3 loop reads CSVELADFYEQYF.

The V and J genes are TRBV29-1 and TRBJ2-7. The CDR3 loop spans 11 amino acids. Germline V gene lookup returns CDR1 SQVTM and CDR2 ANQGSEA. CDR3 sequence: CSVEIAYEQYF.

J is TRBJ1-1 and V is TRBV20-1; the TRBD1 assignment by TCRdb is unverifiable without DNA. CDR3 size: 12 residues. The germline V gene encodes CDR1 DFQATT and CDR2 SNEGSKA (reference sequence). CDR3 protein: CSARPGDTEAFF.

The chain couples TRBV12-3 or TRBV12-4 to TRBJ2-1; with no DNA, the TCRdb D assignment of TRBD2 cannot be verified. The CDR3 sequence is 16 residues long. The CDR3 sequence is CASSIRAASGYNEQFF.

V usage is TRBV9 and J usage is TRBJ1-2. Looked up from germline, CDR1 is SGDLS and CDR2 is YYNGEE. The CDR3 is 13 amino acids. CDR3 amino acids: CASSVGTTRGYTF.

The V gene is TRBV7-9, the J gene TRBJ2-7; absent DNA, TCRdb's TRBD1 call cannot be checked. The CDR3 runs to 15 residues. Germline-derived CDR1 and CDR2 are SEHNR and FQNEAQ (reference sequence). This CDR3 reads CASSSTWDRYYEQYF.

This chain joins TRBV3-1 and TRBJ2-3; TCRdb indicates TRBD1, and absent DNA this call remains unverified. The CDR3 extends over 15 amino acids. Germline loops: CDR1 LGHDT, CDR2 YNNKEL (reference sequence). CDR3 sequence reads: CASSQVVRGSDTQYF.

The CDR3 here is CASSPTGLAGMTNTDTQYF. J is TRBJ2-3 and V is TRBV14; without DNA, the TCRdb call of TRBD2 cannot be checked. The CDR3 is 19 amino acids. CDR1 is SGHDN and CDR2 is FVKESK in the germline V gene.

The V and J genes are TRBV29-1 and TRBJ2-7. The CDR3 contains 13 residues. Germline V CDR1 and CDR2: SQVTM, ANQGSEA. The CDR3 sequence is CSVRKSSNYEQYF.

The rearrangement joins TRBV7-8 to TRBJ2-3; TCRdb's assignment of TRBD1 cannot be checked, as there is no DNA. CDR1 is SGHVS and CDR2 is FQNEAQ in the germline V gene. The CDR3 contains 14 residues. CDR3 loop: CASTGGSGPDTQYF.

The chain is built from TRBV11-2 and TRBJ2-1. Germline values: CDR1 SGHAT, CDR2 FQNNGV. The CDR3 covers 14 residues. The CDR3: CASSSGGAYNEQFF.

The chain couples TRBV7-9 to TRBJ2-5. CDR1 and CDR2 (germline): SEHNR, FQNEAQ (reference sequence). The CDR3 runs 12 residues. The chain's CDR3 is CASSLAVETQYF.

The rearrangement uses TRBV7-3 and TRBJ2-2; TCRdb's assignment of TRBD2 cannot be checked, as there is no DNA. CDR1 and CDR2 (germline): SGHTA, FQGTGA. CDR3 length equals 12 residues. This CDR3 is CASGLGSGELFF. The full variable domain, with the rest looked up from reference TRBV7-3 and TRBJ2-2, is GAGVSQTPSNKVTEKGKYVELRCDPISGHTALYWYRQSLGQGPEFLIYFQGTGAADDSGLPNDRFFAVRPEGSVSTLKIQRTERGDSAVYLCASGLGSGELFFGEGSRLTVL.

This chain connects TRBV11-2 to TRBJ2-2. The CDR3 contains 12 residues. The germline CDR1 and CDR2 sequences are SGHAT and FQNNGV. The CDR3 loop reads CASSFDSGELFF.